This T cell receptor beta chain was observed in a study of OX40 agonist ivuxolimab in advanced cancers. Sequenced by immunoSEQ multiplex PCR; TCRdb stores in-frame clones only, minus some. Counted here are around 40,000 clones, approximately 80% occurring once; the ten biggest clones make up 2.5% to 3%. The germline V gene encodes CDR1 MNHEY and CDR2 SMNVEV (reference sequence). Trimming took off 6 bases at V and 4 bases at J, with 18 bases between the two ends. This CDR3 is built from 15 residues. The receptor's source is an adult with an advanced solid tumor such as melanoma, head and neck, liver or kidney cancer. The source was CD4+ or CD8+ T cells sorted from blood, collected in a trial of the OX40 agonist ivuxolimab. J is TRBJ1-1 and V is TRBV27; D possibly corresponds to TRBD1 (6 bases). The CDR3: CASSRIGQGTTEAFF. In DNA form, the CDR3 reads TGTGCCAGCAGCCGAATAGGGCAGGGGACCACTGAAGCTTTCTTT.